What follows is one T cell receptor (beta chain) and its context. Its antigen remains unidentified. This entry is derived from a study of cytomegalovirus exposure and HLA in healthy donors. Trimming left V 3 bases short and J 5 bases short, with 14 bases between. Germline lookup yields CDR1 ENHRY and CDR2 SYGVKD. This CDR3 is built from 14 residues. Whole-study findings and limits: Through in vitro validation, three CMV-associated chains were shown to be specific for CMV antigens. The classifier reportedly diagnosed cytomegalovirus status with high specificity and sensitivity.

Here immunoSEQ multiplex PCR was the method, and the copy in TCRdb shows in-frame clones only, minus some. In the table there are tens of thousands of clones, roughly 93% of which are singletons. V and J are TRBV10-3 and TRBJ2-7, with TRBD1 as a possible D gene (8 bases). This TCR was recovered from a woman in her 30s in good health and CMV-seronegative. Sample: PBMCs. Here the CDR3 reads CAISDTGGVDEQYF. CDR3 sequence (DNA): TGTGCCATCAGTGATACAGGGGGGGTGGACGAGCAGTACTTC.